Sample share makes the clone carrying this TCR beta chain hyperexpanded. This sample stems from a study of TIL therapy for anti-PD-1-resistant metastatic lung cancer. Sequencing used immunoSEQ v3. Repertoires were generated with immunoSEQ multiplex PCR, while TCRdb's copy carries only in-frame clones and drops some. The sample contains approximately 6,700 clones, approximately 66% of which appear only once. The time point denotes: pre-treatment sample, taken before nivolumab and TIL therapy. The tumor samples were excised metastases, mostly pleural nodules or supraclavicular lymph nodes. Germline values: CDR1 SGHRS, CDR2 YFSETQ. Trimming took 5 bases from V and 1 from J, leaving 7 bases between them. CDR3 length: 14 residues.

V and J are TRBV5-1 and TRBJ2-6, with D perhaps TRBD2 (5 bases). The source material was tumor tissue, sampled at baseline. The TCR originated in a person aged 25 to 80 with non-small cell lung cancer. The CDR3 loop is CASREASGANVLTF. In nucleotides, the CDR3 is TGCGCCAGCAGGGAGGCTTCTGGGGCCAACGTCCTGACTTTC.